The 16 T cell receptor beta chains below come from one sample, sequenced in a study of human T cells and chemical hapten exposure. Each CDR3 protein is one row after TCRdb ran MiXCR on the RACE reads. Of nearly 85,000 distinct CDR3 sequences in the sample, around 10% were seen once. Time point: patch test 2, 6 weeks after DPC sensitization. Treatment of the sample: therapeutic diphenylcyclopropenone sensitization with weekly scalp DPC. The source was whole blood, collected in connection with sensitization to the hapten diphenylcyclopropenone (DPC). Source of these receptors: a man aged 18 to 35 with alopecia areata. Some clones in this sample may be carry-over from other donors' samples.

The sample holds many counts of this clonotype. The chain recombines TRBV28 with TRBJ1-5, with 9 nucleotides matching TRBD1. Trimming took 6 bases from V and 5 from J; bases not matched to a gene: 8. CDR1 and CDR2 from the germline V gene are MDHEN and SYDVKM. There are 15 residues in the CDR3. The CDR3 DNA sequence: TGTGCCAGCAGCCCACCACAGGGGGCTTATCAGCCCCAGCATTTT. This sequence encodes CASSPPQGAYQPQHF.

The V call is TRBV18, the J call TRBJ2-7, with 9 positions matching TRBD1. CDR1 and CDR2 (germline): KGHSH, LQKENI. This CDR3 has 13 residues. Trimming removed 3 bases from V and 6 bases from J; junction bases left unmatched: 3. In DNA, the CDR3 is TGTGCCAGCTCACCTGGACAGGGGCTCGAGCAGTACTTC. It yields the protein CASSPGQGLEQYF.

V gene TRBV6-4 combines with J gene TRBJ2-3; TRBD2 agrees at 7 bases. Looked up from germline, CDR1 is MRHNA and CDR2 is SNTAGT. The CDR3 consists of 15 residues. V dropped 0 bases and J dropped 5; count of bases not matched to a gene: 5. The CDR3 bases are TGTGCCAGCAGTGACTCGTCTAGCGGTGTAGATACGCAGTATTTT. Translating gives CASSDSSSGVDTQYF.

This clonotype came up many times. The chain recombines TRBV3-1 with TRBJ2-1; D call uncertain. The V end was cut by 3 bases, the J end by 7 bases, with 7 bases between. In germline, CDR1 is LGHDT, CDR2 YNNKEL (reference sequence). The CDR3 is 12 amino acids. The CDR3 DNA is TGTGCCAGCAGCCACGAGCTAAATGAGCAGTTCTTC. It encodes CASSHELNEQFF.

This clonotype was counted a few times. V usage is TRBV7-2 and J usage is TRBJ1-2; tentatively, D is TRBD1 (5 bases). Trimming stripped 2 bases from V and 6 bases from J, with 13 bases between. This CDR3 has 14 residues. CDR1 SGHTA and CDR2 FQGNSA come from the germline V gene. The CDR3 region has the DNA TGTGCCAGCAGCTTAAAACGGGGCCTAGATGGCTACACCTTC. Translation: CASSLKRGLDGYTF.

This clonotype has a count of ten or more. The chain joins TRBV7-2 to TRBJ2-3, with D possibly being TRBD2 (6 bases). Trimming took 5 bases from V and 9 from J, leaving 24 bases between them. CDR3 length: 16 residues. CDR1 and CDR2 (germline): SGHTA, FQGNSA. Here the CDR3 DNA reads TGTGCCAGCAGCCTAAGGGACTTCCCCCCCGGGCGAACGCAGTATTTT. Protein sequence: CASSLRDFPPGRTQYF.

The chain couples TRBV7-2 to TRBJ2-6; D not certain. Trimming took off 1 base at V and 4 bases at J, with 11 bases between the two ends. This CDR3 is 16 amino acids long. CDR1 is SGHTA, CDR2 FQGNSA, per germline. The CDR3 sequence: CASSLVRATGANVLTF. DNA of the CDR3: TGTGCCAGCAGCTTAGTTCGGGCAACCGGGGCCAACGTCCTGACTTTC.

This clonotype came up a few times. The V and J genes are TRBV12-3 or TRBV12-4 and TRBJ1-1; possible D gene TRBD1, 6 bases. CDR3 size: 14 residues. V was trimmed by 7 bases and J by 0 bases, leaving 12 bases between them. The CDR3 reads CASTLGHLNTEAFF. DNA for the CDR3: TGTGCCAGCACCCTGGGACACTTGAACACTGAAGCTTTCTTT.

This clonotype was seen many times. The rearrangement joins TRBV7-6 to TRBJ2-3; TRBD2 matches at 7 bases. CDR3 size: 18 residues. The germline CDR1 and CDR2 sequences are SGHVS and FNYEAQ. With 0 bases clipped from V and 4 bases from J, the junction kept 13 bases outside the gene matches. Written as DNA, the CDR3 is TGTGCCAGCAGCTTAGCGTTGTCAGCGGGAAGTTGGGCAGATACGCAGTATTTT. This encodes CASSLALSAGSWADTQYF. The entire variable domain, with the rest obtained from reference TRBV7-6 and TRBJ2-3, is as follows: GAGVSQSPRYKVTKRGQDVALRCDPISGHVSLYWYRQALGQGPEFLTYFNYEAQQDKSGLPNDRFSAERPEGSISTLTIQRTEQRDSAMYRCASSLALSAGSWADTQYFGPGTRLTVL.

This clonotype was observed a few times. J is TRBJ1-5 and V is TRBV18; D remains unclear. Germline V gene data show CDR1 as KGHSH and CDR2 as LQKENI. The CDR3 totals 13 residues. Between the trimmed V and J ends, which lost 3 bases and 4 bases, there was a span of 7 bases. The CDR3 DNA is TGTGCCAGCTCACCCCTGAGTAATCAGCCCCAGCATTTT. Amino acids: CASSPLSNQPQHF. Full variable domain (remainder filled in from reference TRBV18 and TRBJ1-5): NAGVMQNPRHLVRRRGQEARLRCSPMKGHSHVYWYRQLPEEGLKFMVYLQKENIIDESGMPKERFSAEFPKEGPSILRIQQVVRGDSAAYFCASSPLSNQPQHFGDGTRLSIL.

The CDR3 here is CASRLHLGGPYGELFF. The CDR3 DNA reads as TGTGCCAGCAGACTACATTTGGGCGGCCCTTACGGGGAGCTGTTTTTT. This chain connects TRBV6-2 or TRBV6-3 to TRBJ2-2; unclear D gene. Trimming took 6 bases from V and 7 from J, leaving 21 bases between them. Germline lookup yields CDR1 MNHEY and CDR2 SVGEGT. The length of the CDR3 is 16 residues.

This clonotype was detected ten times or more. The chain carries TRBV6-2 or TRBV6-3 and TRBJ1-1; TRBD1 matches at 8 bases. The V and J ends lost 6 bases and 2 bases, in that order; junction bases with no gene match: 8. The CDR3 loop spans 15 amino acids. Per germline, CDR1 MNHEY and CDR2 SVGEGT. The CDR3 sequence: CASSRADRGNTEAFF. As DNA, the CDR3 is TGTGCCAGCAGCCGAGCCGACAGGGGCAACACTGAAGCTTTCTTT.

This clonotype occurred many times. V is TRBV7-9 and J is TRBJ1-2, with TRBD1 identical over 10 bases. The germline gives CDR1 SEHNR, CDR2 FQNEAQ (reference sequence). The CDR3 totals 16 residues. The ends lost 3 bases at V and 8 bases at J; junction bases unmatched: 12. DNA of the CDR3: TGTGCCAGCAGCTTGGGACAGGGGTTTGATCGTGACGGCTACACCTTC. It specifies CASSLGQGFDRDGYTF.

This clonotype was detected ten times or more. This chain links TRBV19 with TRBJ1-2, with unresolved D. Germline loops: CDR1 LNHDA, CDR2 SQIVND (reference sequence). The CDR3 extends over 13 amino acids. With 1 base removed from V and 3 bases from J, the gap between germline ends came to 6 bases. CDR3 DNA: TGTGCCAGTAGTATAGGGGAATACTATGGCTACACCTTC. The encoded protein is CASSIGEYYGYTF.

The table lists this clonotype with a few counts. This chain connects TRBV29-1 to TRBJ2-4; D is perhaps TRBD1 (5 bases). Germline values: CDR1 SQVTM, CDR2 ANQGSEA. The CDR3 contains 13 residues. Between the trimmed V and J ends, which lost 4 bases and 0 bases, there was a span of 7 bases. The CDR3 here is CSVGGLAKNIQYF. Written as DNA, the CDR3 is TGCAGCGTTGGGGGCCTAGCCAAAAACATTCAGTACTTC.

This clonotype has a handful of counts. V gene TRBV7-8 combines with J gene TRBJ2-3, with D unclear. Germline CDR1 is SGHVS and CDR2 is FQNEAQ. The CDR3 consists of 16 residues. Trimming removed 5 bases at V and 4 bases at J, with 19 bases between. This CDR3 is CASSQRHPQIADTQYF. CDR3 sequence (DNA): TGTGCCAGCAGCCAACGACACCCCCAGATCGCAGATACGCAGTATTTT.